This T cell receptor beta chain derives from a study of shared clonotypes between healthy human individuals. Study outcomes and limitations: Having only a few donors restricted how much genetic and exposure-history diversity was captured. Sampling covered blood only; tissue repertoires likely differ. Sequencing depth was predicted to influence how clonotypes are shared among donors.

As to this clone: Its specificity is unknown.

With 3 bases removed from V and 4 bases from J, the gap between germline ends came to 13 bases. This CDR3 has 15 residues. The germline CDR1 and CDR2 sequences are SGHTA and FQGNSA. The unsorted samples took tens of millions of PBMCs to get genomic DNA. Clones were sequenced by immunoSEQ multiplex PCR, and TCRdb holds only the in-frame ones, with some missing. The top ten hold around 12% of the sample, which has about 500,000 clones, 75% to 80% seen once. The chain uses TRBV7-2 and TRBJ2-1; TRBD1 might be the D (5 bases). The sequence derives from a woman aged 35 to 49 in good health. Some clones in this sample may be carry-over from other donors' samples. Sequencing was done on a sample of PBMCs. CDR3 coding DNA: TGTGCCAGCAGCTTTAAACAGGCTTTTTACAATGAGCAGTTCTTC. Its translation: CASSFKQAFYNEQFF.